Described below is a single T cell receptor (beta chain) sequence and its context. This clonotype was observed many times. The antigen this receptor binds is unknown. The record has no base qualities; no much larger clone is one base away. Its CDR3 holds 14 amino acids, cysteine through phenylalanine. The entry retains the CDR3 DNA only, 42 bases that are in frame from base 1. V was cut back by 0 bases and J by 12 bases, leaving a gap of 12 bases between them. CDR1 is given as LGHNA and CDR2 as YSLEER, both from the germline V gene. The protocol used for the library was 5' RACE. Data came from an Illumina HiSeq 2500. The second PCR ran for roughly 7 to 11 cycles and used a J-beta primer mix along with a sample-barcoded 5' primer. Each TCR beta cDNA molecule received a unique molecular identifier from a template-switch 5' adaptor carrying 12 random nucleotides. Each sample yielded at least 3 million CDR3-containing paired-end reads. First-strand cDNA synthesis was performed from all RNA using the Mint cDNA synthesis kit, with priming by a TRBC-specific oligonucleotide. Following uracil-DNA glycosylase treatment, all cDNA underwent a first 18-cycle PCR with the universal primers M1SS and BC2_uni_R. The authors processed their data as follows. For normalization, 1 million high-quality reads were randomly selected from each sample, with every read carrying a distinct molecular identifier. Reads sharing molecular identifiers were discarded rather than binned into consensus sequences. MiTCR, set to a Q25 quality threshold and the strictest error-elimination algorithm, was used for CDR3 identification, clonotype clustering and error correction. A nonparametric unseen species model using Euler transformation provided a lower-bound estimate of total TCR beta diversity. Using fastp trimming at Q25 and MiXCR clonotype assembly, TCRdb reanalyzed the public sequencing data and kept in-frame beta chains. Entries that share a CDR3 protein sequence are merged under the most common genes and DNA. Clone size and V and J calls follow TCRdb, not the original study. The sample table holds 590,000 or so distinct CDR3 sequences, of which roughly 30% were seen once. Of the sample, approximately 14% falls within the top ten clones.

This entry comes from a study of blood T cells in healthy people across ages (dated by TCRdb to between 2014 and 2016). Concerning the study at large: In model experiments, roughly one uniquely barcoded TCR beta cDNA molecule per two T cells was captured by template switching. To track age-related changes in TCR beta repertoire diversity, the study relied on deep sequencing normalized with unique cDNA molecular identifiers. For two donors (one aged 18 to 29 and one aged 80 or older), the study analyzed two additional independent replicas of 1 million unique cDNA reads from the same blood draw. To avoid experimental bias, donors of different ages were distributed randomly across sequencing lanes. Four age groups were formed from the donors: young (average approximately 16 years), middle-aged (around 41), aged (around 62) and long-lived (about 80).

Systemically healthy Caucasian individuals from Russia, approximately 39 in total and aged about 6 to 100 years, were included as donors. Around 10 milliliters of peripheral blood were drawn from each donor into EDTA-treated Vacutainer tubes. PBMCs were isolated by Ficoll-Paque density-gradient centrifugation, with at least 6 million obtained per sample. Trizol reagent was used to extract total RNA from the PBMCs, yielding at least 6 micrograms per sample. For every donor, flow cytometry on a PBMC aliquot measured the percentage of naive CD45RAhigh/CD27high T cells. The investigation overall reported the following: Observed TCR beta diversity per million T cells fell roughly linearly with age, and a significant reduction was already apparent by age roughly 40. Estimates of total diversity based on one million sequenced T cells were considered lower bounds and underestimates. Since profiling was done on bulk unsorted PBMCs, naive and antigen-experienced compartments could not be conclusively compared. The percentage of naive T cells measured by flow cytometry correlated strongly with observed TCR beta diversity. Because the CMV infection status of the donors was unknown, age-related changes in expanded clonotypes may potentially have been confounded. Compared with the aged group, the long-lived group had more naive CD4+ T cells, fewer expanded clones and increased TCR diversity, a pattern suggesting age selection.

Sequencing was carried out using blood. This TCR was sampled from a woman of 80 years or more in good health. Recombination joined TRBV4-3 with TRBJ1-6; 5 matching bases give a weak D call of TRBD1. The nucleotide sequence is given as TGCGCCAGCAGCCAAGATACGACAGAACGACCCCTCCACTTT. It translates as CASSQDTTERPLHF.